The T cell receptor (beta chain) described here comes from a study of cytomegalovirus exposure and HLA in healthy donors. Amplification used 60 Vbeta primers and 13 Jbeta primers. TCRdb's table, derived via immunoSEQ multiplex PCR, lists solely in-frame clones and lacks some. Among around 150,000 clones listed, around 76% were seen once. Source material: PBMCs. This clonotype originated in a man aged 35-49 years in good health and CMV-seropositive.

The CDR3 bases are TGTGCCACCAGCAGACGGACAGGATCCTACGAGCAGTACTTC. Translating it yields CATSRRTGSYEQYF. This chain joins TRBV15 and TRBJ2-7; 7 bases fit TRBD1. J gave up 1 base and V 2 bases, and 2 bases lay outside the gene matches. Germline V gives CDR1 LNHNV, CDR2 YYDKDF (reference sequence). The CDR3 loop spans 14 amino acids.